The 5 T cell receptor beta chains in this list originate from one sample, sequenced in a study of T-cell memory formation after mild COVID-19. In TCRdb, the 5' RACE reads were re-called with MiXCR into one record per CDR3 protein. Here the sample spans roughly 410,000 distinct CDR3 sequences, less than 25% being singletons. Sequencing was performed on PBMCs or a T cell subset sorted from them (not recorded which). The source of these receptors is an adult woman who had mild COVID-19 (a few samples of this study predate the infection). Cell type and time point are not known.

This clonotype turned up a few times. The genes are TRBV7-8 and TRBJ2-2; 16 nucleotides align to TRBD2. Germline loops: CDR1 SGHVS, CDR2 FQNEAQ. Trimming at V came to 5 bases and at J to 4 bases, leaving 7 bases not matched to a gene. The CDR3 is 18 residues long. The CDR3 nucleotides read TGTGCCAGCAGCCGCGGGACTAGCGGGGGGGCCGTCACCGGGGAGCTGTTTTTT. Its protein product is CASSRGTSGGAVTGELFF.

This clonotype was recorded a few times. This chain joins TRBV20-1 and TRBJ2-2; D not resolved. The CDR3 loop spans 13 amino acids. Trimming cost V 1 base and J 11 bases, with 14 bases left between them. Germline CDR1 and CDR2: DFQATT and SNEGSKA (reference sequence). In DNA form, the CDR3 reads TGCAGTGCTAGAGTTGTAGGGCAGGCTGAGCTGTTTTTT. Amino acid sequence: CSARVVGQAELFF.

This clonotype has only a few counts. The genes are TRBV5-1 and TRBJ2-7, with D tentatively TRBD1 or TRBD2 (6 bases each). The CDR3 is 16 amino acids. Germline V gene data show CDR1 as SGHRS and CDR2 as YFSETQ. Deletions cut 0 bases from V and 1 base from J, with 14 bases between. The CDR3 sequence: CASSLDGGLPSYEQYF. In DNA form, the CDR3 reads TGCGCCAGCAGCTTGGATGGGGGGCTCCCTTCCTACGAGCAGTACTTC.

This clonotype occurred many times. This CDR3 reads CASSMEGTLSNQPQHF. CDR3 coding DNA: TGTGCCAGCAGTATGGAGGGGACCCTTAGCAATCAGCCCCAGCATTTT. This chain uses TRBV27 with TRBJ1-5; weak D call: TRBD1 (5 bases). Trimming took 5 bases from V and 0 from J, leaving 14 bases between them. Germline CDR1 MNHEY, CDR2 SMNVEV (reference sequence). This CDR3 comprises 16 residues.

This clonotype was seen more than once but under ten times. The rearrangement joins TRBV29-1 to TRBJ2-7; 9 bases fit TRBD1. Germline CDR1 and CDR2: SQVTM and ANQGSEA. This CDR3 is 14 amino acids long. Trimming at V came to 7 bases and at J to 1 base, leaving 8 bases not matched to a gene. The CDR3 sequence: CSATAGTGSYEQYF. The CDR3 coding sequence is TGCAGCGCTACCGCGGGGACAGGGTCCTACGAGCAGTACTTC.